The clone carrying this TCR beta chain was observed at least ten times. Antigen: not known. The length of the CDR3 is 12 residues. Trimming stripped 2 bases from V and 8 bases from J, with 7 bases between. The germline gives CDR1 SGHTA, CDR2 FQGNSA. This sample is drawn from a study of T cell repertoires in cytomegalovirus infection. Across the whole study: Used in the study were CMV epitopes, some recently identified and HLA-C-restricted, others well-studied and HLA-B-restricted. It was the public TCR beta signatures that indicated both CMV infection and matching HLA type. Study-level results: Predominance within the ex vivo response was attributable to HLA-C-restricted CMV-specific TCR beta clonotypes. Carriers of CMV plus the relevant HLA were identified by cumulative public TCR beta family frequency.

Each CDR3 protein is one row after TCRdb ran MiXCR on the reads. The sample consists of 700,000 to 850,000 distinct CDR3 sequences, about 31% of them appearing once. This sequence originates from a human donor in good health (CMV status not recorded). Some clones in this sample may be carry-over from other donors' samples. The rearrangement uses TRBV7-2 and TRBJ2-1, with D possibly TRBD2 on 5 matching bases. Here the sequenced sample was cultured CD8+ T cells from PBMCs, taken from culture after CMV antigen stimulation. CDR3 residues: CASSLTGDEQFF. CDR3 DNA sequence: TGTGCCAGCAGCTTAACCGGGGATGAGCAGTTCTTC.